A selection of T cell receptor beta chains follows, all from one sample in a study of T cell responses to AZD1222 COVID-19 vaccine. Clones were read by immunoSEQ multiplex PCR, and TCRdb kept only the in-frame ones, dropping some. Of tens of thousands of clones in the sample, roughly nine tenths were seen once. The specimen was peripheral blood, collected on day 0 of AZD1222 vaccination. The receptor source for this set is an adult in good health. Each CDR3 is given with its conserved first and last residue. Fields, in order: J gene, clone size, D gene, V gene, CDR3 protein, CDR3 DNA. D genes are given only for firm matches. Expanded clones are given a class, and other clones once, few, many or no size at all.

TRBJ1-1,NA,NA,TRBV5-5,CASSLQSEFRLKLFF,TGTGCCAGCAGCTTGCAGTCTGAGTTCCGGCTGAAGCTTTTCTTT
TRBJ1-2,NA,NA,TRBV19,CASRRNEEGGYTF,TGTGCCAGTAGAAGGAATGAGGAGGGTGGCTACACCTTC
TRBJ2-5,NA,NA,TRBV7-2,CASSSTRETQYF,TGTGCCAGCAGCTCGACCAGAGAGACCCAGTACTTC
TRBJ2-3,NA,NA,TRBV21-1,CASSNKRCLGWGDTQYF,TGTGCCAGCAGCAATAAACGTTGTCTAGGGTGGGGGGATACGCAGTATTTT
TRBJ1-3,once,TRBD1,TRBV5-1,CASSFGTGGNSGNTIYF,TGCGCCAGCAGCTTTGGGACAGGGGGGAACTCTGGAAACACCATATATTTT
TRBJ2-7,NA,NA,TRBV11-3,CASSLQSYEQYF,TGTGCCAGCAGCTTGCAGTCCTACGAGCAGTACTTC
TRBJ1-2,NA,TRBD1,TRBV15,CATSSRTTGAGYTF,TGTGCCACCAGCTCACGTACCACAGGGGCCGGCTACACCTTC
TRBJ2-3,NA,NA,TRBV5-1,CASSGIRGNTDTQYF,TGCGCCAGCAGCGGTATCCGGGGTAACACAGATACGCAGTATTTT
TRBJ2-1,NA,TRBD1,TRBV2,CASSDTGVVNEQFF,TGTGCCAGCAGTGATACAGGGGTAGTCAATGAGCAGTTCTTC
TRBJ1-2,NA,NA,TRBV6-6,CASSSQGRDGYTF,TGTGCCAGCAGTTCACAGGGTCGGGATGGCTACACCTTC
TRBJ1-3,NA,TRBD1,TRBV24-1,CATSDSDRGEGNTIYF,TGTGCCACCAGTGACTCGGACAGGGGGGAAGGAAACACCATATATTTT
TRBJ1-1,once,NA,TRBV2,CASSLGWTEAFF,TGTGCCAGCAGTTTAGGTTGGACTGAAGCTTTCTTT
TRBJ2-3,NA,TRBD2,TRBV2,CASGREAGNTDTQYF,TGTGCCAGCGGGAGGGAGGCAGGAAACACAGATACGCAGTATTTT
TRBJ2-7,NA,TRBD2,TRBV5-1,CASSLASGRADEQYF,TGCGCCAGCAGCTTGGCTAGCGGGAGGGCCGACGAGCAGTACTTC
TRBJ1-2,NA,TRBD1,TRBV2,CASSGQGGGYTF,TGTGCCAGCAGCGGACAGGGGGGAGGCTACACCTTC
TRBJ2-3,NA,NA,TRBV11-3,CASSLDPIQGLWADTQYF,TGTGCCAGCAGCTTAGACCCAATACAGGGTTTATGGGCAGATACGCAGTATTTT
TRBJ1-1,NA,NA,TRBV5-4,CASSLARGRPNTEAFF,TGTGCCAGCAGCTTAGCCCGGGGACGGCCGAACACTGAAGCTTTCTTT
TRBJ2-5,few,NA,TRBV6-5,CASSYRTNQETQYF,TGTGCCAGCAGTTATCGGACAAACCAAGAGACCCAGTACTTC
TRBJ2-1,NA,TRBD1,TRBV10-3,CAITTDRVDDEQFF,TGTGCCATCACCACGGACAGGGTTGACGATGAGCAGTTCTTC
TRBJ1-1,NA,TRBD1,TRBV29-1,CSGRGGQEGFSTEAFF,TGCAGCGGCCGGGGAGGACAGGAGGGGTTTAGCACTGAAGCTTTCTTT
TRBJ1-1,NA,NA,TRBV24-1,CATSDPTGGGNTEAFF,TGTGCCACCAGTGATCCCACGGGAGGAGGGAACACTGAAGCTTTCTTT
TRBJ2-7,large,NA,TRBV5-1,CASSSRDGSSYEQYF,TGCGCCAGCAGCTCCCGGGACGGCAGCTCCTACGAGCAGTACTTC
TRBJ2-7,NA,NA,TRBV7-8,CASSSRRLSYEQYF,TGTGCCAGCAGCTCGAGGAGGCTTTCCTACGAGCAGTACTTC
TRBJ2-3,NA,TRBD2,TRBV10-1,CASSESKRGLAGPTDTQYF,TGCGCCAGCAGTGAATCAAAGAGGGGACTAGCGGGGCCCACAGATACGCAGTATTTT
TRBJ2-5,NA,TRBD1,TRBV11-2,CASSSGQGGETQYF,TGTGCCAGCAGCTCCGGACAGGGGGGCGAGACCCAGTACTTC
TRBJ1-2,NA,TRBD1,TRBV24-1,CATSRGTGDGYTF,TGTGCCACCAGCAGGGGGACAGGGGATGGCTACACCTTC
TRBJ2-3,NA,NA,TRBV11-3,CASRLHSITDTQYF,TGTGCCAGCAGACTCCACTCCATCACGGATACGCAGTATTTT
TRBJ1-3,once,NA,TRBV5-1,CASSLGYSNTIYF,TGCGCCAGCAGCTTGGGTTATTCAAACACCATATATTTT
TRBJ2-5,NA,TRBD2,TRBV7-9,CASLLAGGQETQYF,TGTGCCAGCCTACTAGCGGGGGGCCAAGAGACCCAGTACTTC
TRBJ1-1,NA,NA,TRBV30,CAWSQTGTGNTEAFF,TGTGCCTGGAGTCAAACCGGGACGGGGAACACTGAAGCTTTCTTT
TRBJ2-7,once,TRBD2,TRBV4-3,CASSQRGGQGSLAGGVYEQYF,TGCGCCAGCAGCCAAAGGGGGGGACAGGGTTCCCTAGCGGGAGGGGTTTACGAGCAGTACTTC
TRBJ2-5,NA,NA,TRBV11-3,CASRKDTQETQYF,TGTGCCAGCAGGAAGGACACCCAAGAGACCCAGTACTTC
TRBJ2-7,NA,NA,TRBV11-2,CASSPGYEQYF,TGTGCCAGCAGCCCCGGCTACGAGCAGTACTTC
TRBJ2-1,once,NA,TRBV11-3,CASSLVVNEQFF,TGTGCCAGCAGCTTAGTAGTGAATGAGCAGTTCTTC
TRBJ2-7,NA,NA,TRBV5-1,CASSLDPGVREQYF,TGCGCCAGCAGCTTGGATCCGGGAGTGCGAGAGCAGTACTTC
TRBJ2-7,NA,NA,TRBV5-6,CASTLRWSSYEQYF,TGTGCCAGCACCTTGCGGTGGTCGTCCTACGAGCAGTACTTC
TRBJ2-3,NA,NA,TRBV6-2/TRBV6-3,CASSRGDGTDTQYF,TGTGCCAGCAGTAGAGGGGACGGTACAGATACGCAGTATTTT
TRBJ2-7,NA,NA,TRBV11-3,CASSLDTKTYEQYF,TGTGCCAGCAGCTTAGACACCAAAACCTACGAGCAGTACTTC
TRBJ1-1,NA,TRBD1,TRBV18,CASSPSTGGLSEAFF,TGTGCCAGCTCACCGTCGACAGGGGGCCTGTCTGAAGCTTTCTTT
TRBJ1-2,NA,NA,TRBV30,CAWSVQTNYGYTF,TGTGCCTGGAGTGTACAGACTAACTATGGCTACACCTTC
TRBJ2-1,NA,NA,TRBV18,CASSPARQMNEQFF,TGTGCCAGCTCACCAGCGCGGCAGATGAATGAGCAGTTCTTC
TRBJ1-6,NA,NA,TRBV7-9,CASSLVWGDALHF,TGTGCCAGCAGCTTAGTGTGGGGTGATGCCCTCCACTTT
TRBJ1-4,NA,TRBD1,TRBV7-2,CASSTQGQGNEKLFF,TGTGCCAGCAGCACGCAGGGACAGGGAAATGAAAAACTGTTTTTT
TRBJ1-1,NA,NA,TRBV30,CAWGLTNTEAFF,TGTGCCTGGGGCTTGACGAACACTGAAGCTTTCTTT
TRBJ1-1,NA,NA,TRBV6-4,CARRTENTEAFF,TGTGCCAGACGGACCGAGAACACTGAAGCTTTCTTT
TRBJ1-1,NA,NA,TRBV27,CASSLQGRTEAFF,TGTGCCAGCAGTTTACAGGGGAGGACTGAAGCTTTCTTT
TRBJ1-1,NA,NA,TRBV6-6,CASSVGETEAFF,TGTGCCAGCTCGGTAGGGGAGACTGAAGCTTTCTTT
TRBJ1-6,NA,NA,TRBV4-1,CASSQGGRLENSPLHF,TGCGCCAGCAGCCAAGGGGGCCGCCTAGAGAATTCACCCCTCCACTTT
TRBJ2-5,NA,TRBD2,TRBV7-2,CASSPFGLAGVGETQYF,TGTGCCAGCAGCCCCTTCGGGCTAGCGGGAGTAGGGGAGACCCAGTACTTC
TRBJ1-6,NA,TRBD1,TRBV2,CASRAGTGDGSPLHF,TGTGCCAGCAGAGCCGGGACAGGGGATGGTTCACCCCTCCACTTT
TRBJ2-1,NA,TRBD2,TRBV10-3,CAISESEREEQWDEQFF,TGTGCCATCAGTGAGTCCGAGCGGGAGGAGCAATGGGATGAGCAGTTCTTC
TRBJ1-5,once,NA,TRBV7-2,CASSLGVNQPQHF,TGTGCCAGCAGCTTAGGAGTTAATCAGCCCCAGCATTTT
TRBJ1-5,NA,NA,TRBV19,CASSMLDSNQPQHF,TGTGCCAGTAGTATGCTAGATAGCAATCAGCCCCAGCATTTT
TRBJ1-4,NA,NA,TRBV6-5,CASLADVGEKLFF,TGTGCCAGCTTGGCGGATGTCGGTGAAAAACTGTTTTTT
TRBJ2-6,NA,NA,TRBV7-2,CASSNRGTNVLTF,TGTGCCAGCAGCAACCGGGGGACTAACGTCCTGACTTTC
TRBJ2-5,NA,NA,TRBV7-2,CASSSRLGTQTQYF,TGTGCCAGCAGCTCCCGCCTCGGCACCCAGACCCAGTACTTC
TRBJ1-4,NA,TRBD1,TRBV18,CASSPPQGAKKLFF,TGTGCCAGCTCACCACCACAGGGGGCAAAAAAACTGTTTTTT
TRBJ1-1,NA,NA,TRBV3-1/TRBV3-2,CASSQEVRGKAFF,TGTGCCAGCAGCCAAGAGGTCAGGGGTAAAGCTTTCTTT
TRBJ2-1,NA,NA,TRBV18,CASSPPGLVRVNEQFF,TGTGCCAGCTCACCACCCGGGCTAGTTAGGGTCAATGAGCAGTTCTTC